This note documents a single T cell receptor (beta chain) sequence. Its antigen is undetermined. Positive CCR7 selection of CD45RO-negative cells yielded the naive CD8 cells, and terminally differentiated effector memory CD45RA+ cells were excluded. This entry belongs to a study of shared clonotypes between healthy human individuals. Repertoires were generated with immunoSEQ multiplex PCR, while TCRdb's copy carries only in-frame clones and drops some. The data contain fewer than 1 million clones, about 96% of them singletons. General study results and limits: Non-shared clonotypes had lower generation probabilities than those shared by all four donors.

The CDR3 has 13 amino acids. Looked up from germline, CDR1 is SEHNR and CDR2 is FQNEAQ (reference sequence). Trimming cost V 5 bases and J 8 bases; bases outside gene matches: 5. The V and J genes are TRBV7-9 and TRBJ2-1; TRBD1 aligns across 8 bases. This clonotype was obtained from a man aged 25 to 45 in good health. The specimen was naive CD8+ T cells sorted from blood. The CDR3 bases are TGTGCCAGCAGCCCTTCGGACAGGGATGAGCAGTTCTTC. This sequence encodes CASSPSDRDEQFF.